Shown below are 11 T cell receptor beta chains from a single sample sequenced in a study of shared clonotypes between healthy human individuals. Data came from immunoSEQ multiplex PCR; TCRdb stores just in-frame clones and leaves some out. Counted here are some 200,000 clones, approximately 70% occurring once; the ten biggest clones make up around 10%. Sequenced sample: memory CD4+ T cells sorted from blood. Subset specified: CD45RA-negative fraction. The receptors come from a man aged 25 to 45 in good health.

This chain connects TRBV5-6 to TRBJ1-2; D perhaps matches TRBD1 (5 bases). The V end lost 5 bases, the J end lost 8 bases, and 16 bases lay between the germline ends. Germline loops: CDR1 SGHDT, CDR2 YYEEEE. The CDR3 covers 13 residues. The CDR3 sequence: CASRLDISRGYTF. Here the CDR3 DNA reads TGTGCCAGCAGACTGGACATTTCGAGGGGCTACACCTTC.

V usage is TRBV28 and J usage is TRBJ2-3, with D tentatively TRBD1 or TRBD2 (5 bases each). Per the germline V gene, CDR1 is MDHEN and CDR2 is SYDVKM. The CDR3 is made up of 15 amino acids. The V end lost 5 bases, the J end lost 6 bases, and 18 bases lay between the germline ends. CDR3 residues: CASSRPGRRGDTQYF. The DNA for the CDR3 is TGTGCCAGCAGTAGACCGGGACGCAGAGGGGATACGCAGTATTTT. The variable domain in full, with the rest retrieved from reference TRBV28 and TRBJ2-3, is DVKVTQSSRYLVKRTGEKVFLECVQDMDHENMFWYRQDPGLGLRLIYFSYDVKMKEKGDIPEGYSVSREKKERFSLILESASTNQTSMYLCASSRPGRRGDTQYFGPGTRLTVL.

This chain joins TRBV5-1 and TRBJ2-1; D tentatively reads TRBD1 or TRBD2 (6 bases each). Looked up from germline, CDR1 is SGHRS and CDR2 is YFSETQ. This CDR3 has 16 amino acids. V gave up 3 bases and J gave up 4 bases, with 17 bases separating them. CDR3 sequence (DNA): TGCGCCAGCAGCTCTGTTGGGGGCCGGGGGTACAATGAGCAGTTCTTC. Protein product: CASSSVGGRGYNEQFF.

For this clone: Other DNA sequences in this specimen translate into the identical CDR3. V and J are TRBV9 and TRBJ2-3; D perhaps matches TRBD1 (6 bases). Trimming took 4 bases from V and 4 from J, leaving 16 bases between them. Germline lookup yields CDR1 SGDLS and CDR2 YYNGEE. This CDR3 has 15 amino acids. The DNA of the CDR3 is TGTGCCAGCAGCATGGACAGAGTTCTTCCAGATACGCAGTATTTT. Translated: CASSMDRVLPDTQYF.

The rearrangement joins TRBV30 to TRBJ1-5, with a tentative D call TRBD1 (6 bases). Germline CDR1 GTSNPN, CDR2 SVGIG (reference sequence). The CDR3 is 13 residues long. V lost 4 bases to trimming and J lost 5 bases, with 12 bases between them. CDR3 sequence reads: CAWTGGLDQPQHF. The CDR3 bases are TGTGCCTGGACCGGGGGGCTGGATCAGCCCCAGCATTTT.

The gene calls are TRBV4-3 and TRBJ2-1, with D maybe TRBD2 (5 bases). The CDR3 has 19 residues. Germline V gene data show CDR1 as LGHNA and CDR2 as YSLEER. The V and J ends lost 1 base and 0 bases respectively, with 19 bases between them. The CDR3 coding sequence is TGCGCCAGCAGCCAAGCCCCCTTTAGTAAGGGAGTCTCCTACAATGAGCAGTTCTTC. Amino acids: CASSQAPFSKGVSYNEQFF.

The CDR3 sequence: CASSTTPGTNTGELFF. CDR3 bases: TGTGCCAGCAGTACCACTCCCGGGACGAACACCGGGGAGCTGTTTTTT. This chain connects TRBV28 to TRBJ2-2, with D perhaps matching TRBD2 (5 bases). The V and J ends lost 5 bases and 0 bases respectively, with 13 bases between them. The germline V gene has CDR1 MDHEN and CDR2 SYDVKM. The CDR3 covers 16 residues.

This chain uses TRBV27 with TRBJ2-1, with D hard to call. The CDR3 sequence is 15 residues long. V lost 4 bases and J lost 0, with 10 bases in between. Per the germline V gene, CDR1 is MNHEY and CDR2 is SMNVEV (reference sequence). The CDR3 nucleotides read TGTGCCAGCAGTTCCGTAAGGAGCTCCTACAATGAGCAGTTCTTC. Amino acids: CASSSVRSSYNEQFF.

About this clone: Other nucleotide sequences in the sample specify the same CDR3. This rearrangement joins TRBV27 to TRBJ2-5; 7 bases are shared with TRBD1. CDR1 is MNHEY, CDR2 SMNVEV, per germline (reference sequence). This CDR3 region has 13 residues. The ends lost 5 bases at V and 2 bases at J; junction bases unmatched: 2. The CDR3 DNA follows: TGTGCCAGCAGTCAGGGGGATCAAGAGACCCAGTACTTC. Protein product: CASSQGDQETQYF.

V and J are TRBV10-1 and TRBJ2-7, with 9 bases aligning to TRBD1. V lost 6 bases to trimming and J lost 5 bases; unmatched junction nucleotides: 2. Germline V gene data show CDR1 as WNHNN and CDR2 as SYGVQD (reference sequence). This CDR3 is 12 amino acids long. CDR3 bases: TGCGCCAGCAGGAGGACAGGGGACGAGCAGTACTTC. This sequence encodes CASRRTGDEQYF.

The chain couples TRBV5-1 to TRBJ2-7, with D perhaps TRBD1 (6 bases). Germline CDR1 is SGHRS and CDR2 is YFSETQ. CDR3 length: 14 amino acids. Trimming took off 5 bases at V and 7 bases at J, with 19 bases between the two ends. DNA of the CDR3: TGCGCCAGCAGGAGGGGGTCGACCAACCAGGAGCAGTACTTC. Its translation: CASRRGSTNQEQYF.